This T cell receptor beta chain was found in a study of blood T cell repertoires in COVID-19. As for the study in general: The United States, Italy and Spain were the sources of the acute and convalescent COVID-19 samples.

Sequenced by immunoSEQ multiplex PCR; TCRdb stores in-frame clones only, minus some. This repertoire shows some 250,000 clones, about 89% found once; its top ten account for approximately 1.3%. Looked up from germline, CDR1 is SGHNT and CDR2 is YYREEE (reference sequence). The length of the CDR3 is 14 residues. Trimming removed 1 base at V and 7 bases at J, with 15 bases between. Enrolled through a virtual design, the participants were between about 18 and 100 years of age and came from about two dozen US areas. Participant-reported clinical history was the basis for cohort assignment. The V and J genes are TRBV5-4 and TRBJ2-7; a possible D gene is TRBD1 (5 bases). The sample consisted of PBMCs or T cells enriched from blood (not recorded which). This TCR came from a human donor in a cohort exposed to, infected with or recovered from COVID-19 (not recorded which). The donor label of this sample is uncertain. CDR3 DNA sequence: TGTGCCAGCAGCTTGTACCAGGGATCTCGAGAGCAGTACTTC. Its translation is CASSLYQGSREQYF. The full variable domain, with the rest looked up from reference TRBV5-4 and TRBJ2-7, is ETGVTQSPTHLIKTRGQQVTLRCSSQSGHNTVSWYQQALGQGPQFIFQYYREEENGRGNFPPRFSGLQFPNYSSELNVNALELDDSALYLCASSLYQGSREQYFGPGTRLTVT.